The present T cell receptor (beta chain) was sequenced within a study of patients and donors after allogeneic stem cell transplantation (dated by TCRdb to 2018 to 2020). The method was RT-PCR. This sample was sequenced with a NextSeq 550. Starting from the raw public reads, TCRdb applied fastp trimming at Q25, assembled clones with MiXCR and retained in-frame beta chains. CDR3 protein duplicates are merged, each entry listing the most common genes and DNA. This sample lists more than 850,000 distinct CDR3 sequences; roughly 18% were detected once. In total, the top ten clones hold around 6% of the sample. CDR1 is given as LGHDT and CDR2 as YNNKEL, both from the germline V gene (reference sequence). At the junction V is shortened by 1 base and J by 2 bases, with 8 bases in between. Counted from cysteine to phenylalanine, this CDR3 has 14 amino acids. Only the CDR3 part of the read is kept: 42 bases, read in frame from the first base.

As for this clonotype: Its specific antigen is unknown. Base qualities are not at hand, and no much larger clone is one base apart.

The TCR sequence derives from a human donor who was either an allogeneic HSCT recipient or a stem cell or donor lymphocyte infusion donor (not recorded which). It is not recorded whose cells these are; they may come from a transplant donor. The chain is encoded by TRBV3-1 joined to TRBJ2-5; no D gene can be assigned with confidence. Sequencing input: blood, either unsorted or a sorted T cell fraction (not recorded which). The DNA is as follows: TGTGCCAGCAGCCAAGGGACGATTCAAGAGACCCAGTACTTC. This encodes CASSQGTIQETQYF.